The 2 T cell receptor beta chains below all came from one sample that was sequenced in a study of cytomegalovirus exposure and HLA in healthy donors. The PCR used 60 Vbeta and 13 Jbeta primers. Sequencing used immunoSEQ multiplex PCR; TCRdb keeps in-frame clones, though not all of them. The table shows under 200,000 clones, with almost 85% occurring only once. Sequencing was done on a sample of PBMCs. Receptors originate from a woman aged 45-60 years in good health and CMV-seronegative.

This chain's CDR3 is CASSDRGYREKLFF. CDR3 sequence (DNA): TGTGCCAGCAGTGACCGGGGGTACCGGGAAAAACTGTTTTTT. The chain employs TRBV2 and TRBJ1-4; D is perhaps TRBD1 (5 bases). This CDR3 has 14 residues. Germline CDR1 reads SNHLY; CDR2 reads FYNNEI. V was shortened by 3 bases and J by 8 bases, with 13 bases between the two germline ends.

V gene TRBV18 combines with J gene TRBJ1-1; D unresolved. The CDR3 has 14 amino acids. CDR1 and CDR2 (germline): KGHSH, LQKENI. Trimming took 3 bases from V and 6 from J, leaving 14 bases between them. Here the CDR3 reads CASSPPGLGAEAFF. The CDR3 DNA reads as TGTGCCAGCTCACCGCCCGGTTTGGGCGCTGAAGCTTTCTTT.